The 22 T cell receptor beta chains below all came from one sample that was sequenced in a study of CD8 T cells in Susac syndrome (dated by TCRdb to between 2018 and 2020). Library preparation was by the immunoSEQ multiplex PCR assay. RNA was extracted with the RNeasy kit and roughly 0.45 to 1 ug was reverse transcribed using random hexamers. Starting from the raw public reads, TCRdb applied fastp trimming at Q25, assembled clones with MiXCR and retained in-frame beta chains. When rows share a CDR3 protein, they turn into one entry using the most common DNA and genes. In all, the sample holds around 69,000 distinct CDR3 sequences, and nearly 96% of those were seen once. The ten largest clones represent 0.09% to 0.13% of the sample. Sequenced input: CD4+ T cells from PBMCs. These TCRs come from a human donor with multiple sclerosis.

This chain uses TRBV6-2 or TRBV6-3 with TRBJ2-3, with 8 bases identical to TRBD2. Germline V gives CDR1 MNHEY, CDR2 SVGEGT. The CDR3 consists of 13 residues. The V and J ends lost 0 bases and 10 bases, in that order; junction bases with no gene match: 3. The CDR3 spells CASSYSGGGSQYF. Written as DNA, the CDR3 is TGTGCCAGCAGTTACTCCGGGGGGGGATCGCAGTATTTT.

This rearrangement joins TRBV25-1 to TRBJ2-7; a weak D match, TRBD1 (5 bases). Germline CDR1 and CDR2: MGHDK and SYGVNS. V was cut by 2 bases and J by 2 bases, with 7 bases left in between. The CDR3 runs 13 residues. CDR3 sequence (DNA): TGTGCCAGCAGTGAACCAGGGACCTACGAGCAGTACTTC. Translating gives CASSEPGTYEQYF.

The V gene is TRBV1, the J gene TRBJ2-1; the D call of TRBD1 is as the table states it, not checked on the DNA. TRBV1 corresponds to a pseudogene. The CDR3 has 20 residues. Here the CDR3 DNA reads TGCACCAGCAGCCAAGATAACTCTCTGCCCCAGGGGACGACCTACAATGAGCAGTTCTTC. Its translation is CTSSQDNSLPQGTTYNEQFF.

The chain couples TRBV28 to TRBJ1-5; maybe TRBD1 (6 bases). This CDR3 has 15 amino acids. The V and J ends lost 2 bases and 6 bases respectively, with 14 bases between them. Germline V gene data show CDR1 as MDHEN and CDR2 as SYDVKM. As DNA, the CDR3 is TGTGCCAGCAGTTTAGGAGGGGGGCCTAGTCAGCCCCAGCATTTT. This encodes CASSLGGGPSQPQHF.

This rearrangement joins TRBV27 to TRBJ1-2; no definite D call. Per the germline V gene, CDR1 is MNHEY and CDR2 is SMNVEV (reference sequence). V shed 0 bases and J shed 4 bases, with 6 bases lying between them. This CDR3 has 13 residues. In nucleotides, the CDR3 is TGTGCCAGCAGTTTATCACCTTTCTATGGCTACACCTTC. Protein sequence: CASSLSPFYGYTF.

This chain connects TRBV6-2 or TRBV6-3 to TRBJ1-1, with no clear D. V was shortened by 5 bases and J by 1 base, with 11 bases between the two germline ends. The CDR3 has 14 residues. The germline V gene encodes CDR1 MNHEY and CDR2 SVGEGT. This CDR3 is CASSPLRPNTEAFF. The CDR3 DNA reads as TGTGCCAGCAGTCCGCTCAGGCCGAACACTGAAGCTTTCTTT.

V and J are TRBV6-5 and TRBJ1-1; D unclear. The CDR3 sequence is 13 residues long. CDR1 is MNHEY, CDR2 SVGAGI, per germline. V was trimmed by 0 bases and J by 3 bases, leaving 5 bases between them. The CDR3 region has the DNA TGTGCCAGCAGTTACTCGCGTGACACTGAAGCTTTCTTT. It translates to CASSYSRDTEAFF.

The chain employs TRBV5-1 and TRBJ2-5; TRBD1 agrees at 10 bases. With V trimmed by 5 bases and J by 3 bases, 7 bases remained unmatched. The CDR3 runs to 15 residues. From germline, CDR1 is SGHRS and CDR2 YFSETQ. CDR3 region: CASSKTGGREETQYF. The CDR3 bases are TGCGCCAGCAGTAAGACAGGGGGCCGGGAAGAGACCCAGTACTTC.

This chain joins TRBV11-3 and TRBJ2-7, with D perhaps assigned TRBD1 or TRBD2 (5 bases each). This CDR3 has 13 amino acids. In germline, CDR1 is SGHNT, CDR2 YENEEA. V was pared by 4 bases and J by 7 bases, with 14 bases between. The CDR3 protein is CASSSPRGWEQYF. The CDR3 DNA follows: TGTGCCAGCAGCTCCCCGAGGGGTTGGGAGCAGTACTTC.

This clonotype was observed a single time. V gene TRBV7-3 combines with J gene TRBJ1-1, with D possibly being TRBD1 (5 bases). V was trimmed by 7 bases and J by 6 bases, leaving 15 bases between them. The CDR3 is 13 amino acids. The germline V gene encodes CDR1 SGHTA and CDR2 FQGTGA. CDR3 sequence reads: CASMLRVGAEAFF. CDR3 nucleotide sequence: TGTGCCAGCATGCTGCGGGTGGGGGCTGAAGCTTTCTTT.

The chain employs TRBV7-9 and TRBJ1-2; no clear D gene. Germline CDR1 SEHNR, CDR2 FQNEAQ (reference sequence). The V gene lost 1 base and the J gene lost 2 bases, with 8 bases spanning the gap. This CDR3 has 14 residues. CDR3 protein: CASSLVLVNYGYTF. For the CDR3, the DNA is TGTGCCAGCAGCTTAGTTTTGGTGAACTATGGCTACACCTTC.

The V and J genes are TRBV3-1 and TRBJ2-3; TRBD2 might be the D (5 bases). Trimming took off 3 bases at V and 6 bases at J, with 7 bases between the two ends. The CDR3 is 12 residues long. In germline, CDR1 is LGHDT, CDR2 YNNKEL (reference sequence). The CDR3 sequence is CASSHTSDTQYF. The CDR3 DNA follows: TGTGCCAGCAGCCATACTAGTGATACGCAGTATTTT.

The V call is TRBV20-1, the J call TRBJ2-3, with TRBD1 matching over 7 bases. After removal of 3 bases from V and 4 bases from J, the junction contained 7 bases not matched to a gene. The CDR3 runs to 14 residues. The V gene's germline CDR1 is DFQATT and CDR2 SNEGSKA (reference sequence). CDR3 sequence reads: CSARVRGSADTQYF. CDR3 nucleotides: TGCAGTGCTAGGGTCAGGGGGTCCGCAGATACGCAGTATTTT.

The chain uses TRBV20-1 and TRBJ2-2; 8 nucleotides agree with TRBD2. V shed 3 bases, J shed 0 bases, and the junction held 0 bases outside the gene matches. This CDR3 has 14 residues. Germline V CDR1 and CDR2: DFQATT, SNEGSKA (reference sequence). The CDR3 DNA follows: TGCAGTGCTAGCGGGGGGGCGAACACCGGGGAGCTGTTTTTT. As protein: CSASGGANTGELFF.

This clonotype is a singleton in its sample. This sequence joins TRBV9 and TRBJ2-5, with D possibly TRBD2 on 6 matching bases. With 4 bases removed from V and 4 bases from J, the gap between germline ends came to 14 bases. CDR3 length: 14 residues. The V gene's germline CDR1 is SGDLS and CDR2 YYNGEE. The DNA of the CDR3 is TGTGCCAGCAGCCCCGCCGGGGGTGGAGAGACCCAGTACTTC. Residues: CASSPAGGGETQYF.

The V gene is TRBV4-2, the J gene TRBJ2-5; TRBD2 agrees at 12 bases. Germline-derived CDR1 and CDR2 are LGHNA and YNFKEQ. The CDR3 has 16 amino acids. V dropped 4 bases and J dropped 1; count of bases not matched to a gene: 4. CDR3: CASSPGLAGIQETQYF. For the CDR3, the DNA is TGTGCCAGCAGCCCTGGACTAGCGGGGATCCAAGAGACCCAGTACTTC.

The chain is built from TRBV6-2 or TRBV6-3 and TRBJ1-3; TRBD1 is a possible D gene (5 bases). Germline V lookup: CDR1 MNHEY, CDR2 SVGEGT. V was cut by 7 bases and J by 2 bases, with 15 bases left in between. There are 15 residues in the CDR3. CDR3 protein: CASTALQGAGNTIYF. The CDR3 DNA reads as TGTGCCAGCACGGCGCTCCAGGGAGCTGGAAACACCATATATTTT.

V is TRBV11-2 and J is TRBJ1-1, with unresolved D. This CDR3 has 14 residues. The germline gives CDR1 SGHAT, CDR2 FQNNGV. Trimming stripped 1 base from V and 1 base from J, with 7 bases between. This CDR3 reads CASSLGAGNTEAFF. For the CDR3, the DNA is TGTGCCAGCAGCTTAGGGGCAGGGAACACTGAAGCTTTCTTT.

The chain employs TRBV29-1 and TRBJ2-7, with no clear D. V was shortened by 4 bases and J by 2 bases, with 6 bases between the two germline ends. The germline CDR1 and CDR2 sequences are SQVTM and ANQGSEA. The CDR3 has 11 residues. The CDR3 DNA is TGCAGCGTTGTTTGGACCTACGAGCAGTACTTC. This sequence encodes CSVVWTYEQYF.

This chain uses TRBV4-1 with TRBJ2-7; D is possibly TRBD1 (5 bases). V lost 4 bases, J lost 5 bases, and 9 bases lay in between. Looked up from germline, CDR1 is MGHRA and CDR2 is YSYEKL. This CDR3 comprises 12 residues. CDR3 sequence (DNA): TGCGCCAGCAGCCGTCAGGGAAACGAGCAGTACTTC. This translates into CASSRQGNEQYF.

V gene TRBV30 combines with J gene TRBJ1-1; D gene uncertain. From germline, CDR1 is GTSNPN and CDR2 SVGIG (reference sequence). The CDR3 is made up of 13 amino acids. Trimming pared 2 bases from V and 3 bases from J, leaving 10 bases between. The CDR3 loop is CAWSFRRDTEAFF. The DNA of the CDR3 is TGTGCCTGGAGTTTTCGACGGGACACTGAAGCTTTCTTT.

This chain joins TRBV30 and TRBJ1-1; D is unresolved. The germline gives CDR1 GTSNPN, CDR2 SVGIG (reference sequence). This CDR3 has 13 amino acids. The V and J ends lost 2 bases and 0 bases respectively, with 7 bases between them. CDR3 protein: CAWSPGVNTEAFF. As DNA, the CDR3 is TGTGCCTGGAGTCCGGGCGTGAACACTGAAGCTTTCTTT.